The 15 T cell receptor beta chains listed next were all sequenced from one sample in a study of cytomegalovirus exposure and HLA in healthy donors. PCR involved 60 Vbeta and 13 Jbeta primers. TCRdb's table, derived via immunoSEQ multiplex PCR, lists solely in-frame clones and lacks some. The sample's table shows 100,000 to 150,000 clones. The sample was PBMCs. The receptors originated from a man aged 25 to 40 in good health and CMV-seronegative.

V gene TRBV2 combines with J gene TRBJ1-2, with 7 bases fitting TRBD1. This CDR3 is 14 amino acids long. CDR1 SNHLY and CDR2 FYNNEI come from the germline V gene. V dropped 3 bases and J dropped 4; count of bases not matched to a gene: 5. In nucleotides, the CDR3 is TGTGCCAGCAGTGATACCGGGACAGTCTATGGCTACACCTTC. Its protein is CASSDTGTVYGYTF.

The genes are TRBV25-1 and TRBJ2-4; D perhaps matches TRBD1 (6 bases). V was shortened by 9 bases and J by 0 bases, with 21 bases between the two germline ends. Germline V gene sequence: CDR1 MGHDK, CDR2 SYGVNS. This CDR3 is 17 amino acids long. The CDR3: CARTPGTRPLAKNIQYF. DNA of the CDR3: TGTGCCAGGACCCCAGGGACAAGACCTTTAGCCAAAAACATTCAGTACTTC.

The chain carries TRBV11-2 and TRBJ2-7; D not resolved. Germline V gives CDR1 SGHAT, CDR2 FQNNGV. CDR3 size: 13 residues. V was shortened by 1 base and J by 2 bases, with 6 bases between the two germline ends. CDR3 coding DNA: TGTGCCAGCAGCTTAGTTTCAACCTACGAGCAGTACTTC. Protein product: CASSLVSTYEQYF.

J is TRBJ2-7 and V is TRBV28; D might be TRBD1 (6 bases). The germline V gene has CDR1 MDHEN and CDR2 SYDVKM. Trimming stripped 5 bases from V and 5 bases from J, with 22 bases between. The CDR3 sequence is 16 residues long. CDR3 protein: CASSQPGQLDKDEQYF. The CDR3 DNA follows: TGTGCCAGCAGTCAACCAGGACAGTTAGATAAGGACGAGCAGTACTTC.

The chain recombines TRBV19 with TRBJ2-3; D is unclear. Germline CDR1 LNHDA, CDR2 SQIVND (reference sequence). The CDR3 covers 12 residues. Trimming pared 3 bases from V and 2 bases from J, leaving 3 bases between. The CDR3 loop is CASSINTDTQYF. The CDR3 coding sequence is TGTGCCAGTAGTATTAACACAGATACGCAGTATTTT.

The J gene is TRBJ1-2, the V gene TRBV4-1, with TRBD1 identical over 7 bases. J gave up 8 bases and V 4 bases, and 13 bases lay outside the gene matches. The CDR3 is 15 residues long. In germline, CDR1 is MGHRA, CDR2 YSYEKL. CDR3 sequence: CASSREPTGVGGYTF. DNA for the CDR3: TGCGCCAGCAGCCGAGAACCAACAGGGGTTGGAGGCTACACCTTC.

CDR3 amino acids: CASSLASSLRQFF. In DNA form, the CDR3 reads TGTGCCAGCAGTTTGGCTAGCTCCCTGAGGCAGTTCTTC. V gene TRBV28 combines with J gene TRBJ2-1, with a tentative D call TRBD2 (5 bases). The CDR3 spans 13 residues. Germline lookup yields CDR1 MDHEN and CDR2 SYDVKM. The ends were cut back, 3 bases at V and 12 bases at J, with 15 bases in the middle.

This chain joins TRBV25-1 and TRBJ1-2; D not resolved. V was shortened by 3 bases and J by 7 bases, with 15 bases between the two germline ends. The CDR3 contains 14 residues. Per the germline V gene, CDR1 is MGHDK and CDR2 is SYGVNS. CDR3 bases: TGTGCCAGCAGTGATCCGAGGACTTCGGGTGGCTACACCTTC. Its protein is CASSDPRTSGGYTF.

The genes are TRBV7-2 and TRBJ2-6, with 8 bases matching TRBD1. Trimming removed 5 bases from V and 3 bases from J; junction bases left unmatched: 3. The CDR3 is 15 residues long. Germline loops: CDR1 SGHTA, CDR2 FQGNSA. Here the CDR3 reads CASSLRGLGANVLTF. In DNA form, the CDR3 reads TGTGCCAGCAGCCTCAGGGGGCTTGGGGCCAACGTCCTGACTTTC.

The rearrangement joins TRBV7-6 to TRBJ2-2; no firm D call. The CDR3 is 12 amino acids. The V gene lost 2 bases and the J gene lost 6 bases, with 4 bases spanning the gap. Germline V gene data show CDR1 as SGHVS and CDR2 as FNYEAQ. For the CDR3, the DNA is TGTGCCAGCAGCTTACGAGCCGGGGAGCTGTTTTTT. Its translation is CASSLRAGELFF.

This chain uses TRBV6-1 with TRBJ1-5; the D is unclear. Looked up from germline, CDR1 is MNHNS and CDR2 is SASEGT. V shed 6 bases and J shed 6 bases, with 18 bases lying between them. This CDR3 comprises 15 residues. The CDR3 spells CASSMDSRTPQPQHF. CDR3 nucleotide sequence: TGTGCCAGCAGCATGGACTCGAGAACCCCTCAGCCCCAGCATTTT.

The chain recombines TRBV15 with TRBJ2-1, with D possibly being TRBD2 (5 bases). Germline V gene data show CDR1 as LNHNV and CDR2 as YYDKDF (reference sequence). Trimming left V 6 bases short and J 2 bases short, with 17 bases between. CDR3 length: 16 amino acids. CDR3: CATRAFGAETYNEQFF. CDR3 bases: TGTGCCACCAGAGCCTTTGGAGCGGAGACCTACAATGAGCAGTTCTTC.

V is TRBV4-1 and J is TRBJ1-5; no clear D. V gave up 2 bases and J gave up 4 bases, with 15 bases separating them. The CDR3 runs 16 residues. From germline, CDR1 is MGHRA and CDR2 YSYEKL. CDR3 DNA sequence: TGCGCCAGCAGCCAAAAAGCTACTGGTGCTAATCAGCCCCAGCATTTT. This codes for CASSQKATGANQPQHF.

V gene TRBV28 combines with J gene TRBJ1-2; D gene uncertain. The CDR3 is made up of 14 amino acids. The V end was cut by 8 bases, the J end by 4 bases, with 17 bases between. Per the germline V gene, CDR1 is MDHEN and CDR2 is SYDVKM. The CDR3 DNA sequence: TGTGCCAGCTTGTCGACGCCTAGGAGCTATGGCTACACCTTC. It codes for CASLSTPRSYGYTF.

The gene calls are TRBV14 and TRBJ2-5; D gene unclear. The CDR3 loop spans 15 amino acids. The V end was cut by 0 bases, the J end by 5 bases, with 13 bases between. CDR1 and CDR2 from the germline V gene are SGHDN and FVKESK. The DNA for the CDR3 is TGTGCCAGCAGCCAAGACGAGGCTCGTCGGGAGACCCAGTACTTC. Translation: CASSQDEARRETQYF. Based on the CDR3 plus reference TRBV14 and TRBJ2-5, the full variable domain is EAGVTQFPSHSVIEKGQTVTLRCDPISGHDNLYWYRRVMGKEIKFLLHFVKESKQDESGMPNNRFLAERTGGTYSTLKVQPAELEDSGVYFCASSQDEARRETQYFGPGTRLLVL.